A single sample is the source of the 12 T cell receptor beta chains below, sequenced in a study of T cells in Graves' hyperthyroidism and ophthalmopathy. RNA transcripts served as the template for amplifying TCR beta CDR3 regions. HTBI primers drove first-round RT-PCR of the TCR CDR3. TCRdb re-derived calls from the multiplex PCR reads in MiXCR, one entry per CDR3 protein. The sample has hundreds of thousands of distinct CDR3 sequences, just over 35% seen once. The sequenced sample was blood. Receptors were obtained from a woman aged 40 to 49 with Graves' hyperthyroidism.

This clonotype was recorded a few times. The chain is built from TRBV28 and TRBJ2-2; D possibly corresponds to TRBD2 (6 bases). Trimming cost V 5 bases and J 4 bases, with 17 bases left between them. Germline CDR1 reads MDHEN; CDR2 reads SYDVKM. CDR3 length: 16 amino acids. Written as DNA, the CDR3 is TGTGCCAGCAGTCCAGGGACTCCGATTCGCACCGGGGAGCTGTTTTTT. Translation gives CASSPGTPIRTGELFF.

This clonotype has more than one count but fewer than ten. Sequence at one end of the junction differs from germline and may be a read error. The rearrangement joins TRBV6-5 to TRBJ2-7, with 8 positions matching TRBD1. This CDR3 comprises 13 residues. Per the germline V gene, CDR1 is MNHEY and CDR2 is SVGAGI. The CDR3 reads CASSSFNRGSAVF. In nucleotides, the CDR3 is TGTGCCAGCAGTTCTTTTAACAGGGGGTCCGCAGTCTTC.

The chain combines TRBV6-6 with TRBJ2-7; unclear D gene. Deletions cut 0 bases from V and 6 bases from J, with 3 bases between. This CDR3 spans 11 amino acids. Looked up from germline, CDR1 is MNHNY and CDR2 is SVGAGI (reference sequence). CDR3 residues: CASSYSREQYF. CDR3 nucleotide sequence: TGTGCCAGCAGTTACTCGCGCGAGCAGTACTTC.

The V and J genes are TRBV28 and TRBJ1-5; D is unclear. The CDR3 is 11 amino acids. The germline V gene has CDR1 MDHEN and CDR2 SYDVKM. The V end lost 5 bases, the J end lost 9 bases, and 8 bases lay between the germline ends. Here the CDR3 reads CASSQDRPQHF. Written as DNA, the CDR3 is TGTGCCAGCAGTCAGGACCGGCCCCAGCATTTT. Combining the CDR3 with reference TRBV28 and TRBJ1-5 gives the whole variable domain DVKVTQSSRYLVKRTGEKVFLECVQDMDHENMFWYRQDPGLGLRLIYFSYDVKMKEKGDIPEGYSVSREKKERFSLILESASTNQTSMYLCASSQDRPQHFGDGTRLSIL.

This clonotype has only a few counts. The V call is TRBV4-3, the J call TRBJ1-2, with D possibly matching TRBD1 (5 bases). Germline lookup yields CDR1 LGHNA and CDR2 YSLEER. Trimming removed 1 base from V and 4 bases from J, with 13 bases in between. CDR3 length: 15 amino acids. The CDR3: CASSQGGAGGYGYTF. DNA for the CDR3: TGCGCCAGCAGCCAAGGCGGGGCCGGGGGCTATGGCTACACCTTC.

This clonotype showed up just a few times. The V call is TRBV4-1, the J call TRBJ1-6; D is ambiguous. The length of the CDR3 is 16 residues. V was shortened by 1 base and J by 5 bases, with 12 bases between the two germline ends. The germline CDR1 and CDR2 sequences are MGHRA and YSYEKL. For the CDR3, the DNA is TGCGCCAGCAGCCAAGGCTCAGAGGTCCATAATTCACCCCTCCACTTT. Amino acid sequence: CASSQGSEVHNSPLHF.

This clonotype has a count of ten or more. The chain recombines TRBV11-2 with TRBJ2-7; tentatively, D is TRBD1 (6 bases). This CDR3 is 14 amino acids long. Trimming cost V 7 bases and J 2 bases, with 15 bases left between them. CDR1 is SGHAT, CDR2 FQNNGV, per germline. The CDR3 reads CASKMTGKTYEQYF. Written as DNA, the CDR3 is TGTGCCAGCAAGATGACAGGAAAGACCTACGAGCAGTACTTC.

This clonotype has a handful of counts. The chain combines TRBV10-3 with TRBJ2-7; a possible D gene is TRBD2 (5 bases). V was pared by 10 bases and J by 1 base, with 17 bases between. Germline loops: CDR1 ENHRY, CDR2 SYGVKD. The CDR3 runs to 14 residues. The chain's CDR3 is CASRLWRGSYEQYF. CDR3 nucleotides: TGTGCCAGCAGATTATGGCGAGGGTCCTACGAGCAGTACTTC.

This clonotype was observed a handful of times. This chain links TRBV19 with TRBJ1-5, with a possible D match to TRBD1 (5 bases). The germline V gene encodes CDR1 LNHDA and CDR2 SQIVND (reference sequence). Trimming took off 2 bases at V and 6 bases at J, with 20 bases between the two ends. The CDR3 is 17 residues long. In nucleotides, the CDR3 is TGTGCCAGTAGTATATCCCCGGGCAGGGCCTTCGGTCAGCCCCAGCATTTT. Encoded protein: CASSISPGRAFGQPQHF.

Concerning this clonotype: A far more abundant clone sits one base away, making this likely a read error. The conserved phenylalanine or tryptophan normally closing the CDR3 is absent here, so this likely arose from a read error. The V and J genes are TRBV28 and TRBJ1-1; D gene unclear. CDR1 is MDHEN, CDR2 SYDVKM, per germline. The CDR3 contains 12 residues. V gave up 5 bases and J gave up 1 base, with 5 bases separating them. The CDR3 nucleotides read TGTGCCAGCAGTCGGAGGAACACTGAAGCTTTCCTT. Its protein is CASSRRNTEAFL.

As DNA, the CDR3 is TGTGCCAGCAGCAAAGGGACAGAGAAGAATCAGTACTTC. It encodes CASSKGTEKNQYF. The chain recombines TRBV7-9 with TRBJ2-5; 7 bases match TRBD1. The germline CDR1 and CDR2 sequences are SEHNR and FQNEAQ (reference sequence). The CDR3 covers 13 residues. With V trimmed by 5 bases and J by 11 bases, 11 bases remained unmatched. Full variable domain (remainder filled in from reference TRBV7-9 and TRBJ2-5): DTGVSQNPRHKITKRGQNVTFRCDPISEHNRLYWYRQTLGQGPEFLTYFQNEAQLEKSRLLSDRFSAERPKGSFSTLEIQRTEQGDSAMYLCASSKGTEKNQYFGPGTRLLVL.

This clonotype appeared a few times. The chain carries TRBV7-9 and TRBJ1-4; D gene ambiguous. The germline CDR1 and CDR2 sequences are SEHNR and FQNEAQ (reference sequence). The CDR3 totals 14 residues. V lost 8 bases to trimming and J lost 4 bases, with 14 bases between them. The CDR3 spells CASGPRTGNEKLFF. The CDR3 coding sequence is TGTGCCAGCGGGCCCAGGACGGGTAATGAAAAACTGTTTTTT.